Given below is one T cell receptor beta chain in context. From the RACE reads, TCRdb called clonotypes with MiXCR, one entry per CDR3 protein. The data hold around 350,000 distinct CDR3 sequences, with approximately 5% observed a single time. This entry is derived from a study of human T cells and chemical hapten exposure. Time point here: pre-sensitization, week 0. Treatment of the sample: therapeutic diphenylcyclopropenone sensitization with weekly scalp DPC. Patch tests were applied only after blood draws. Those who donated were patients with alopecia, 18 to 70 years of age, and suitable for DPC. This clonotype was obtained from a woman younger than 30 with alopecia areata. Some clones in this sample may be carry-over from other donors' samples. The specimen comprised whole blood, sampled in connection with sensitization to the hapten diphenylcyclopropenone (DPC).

The CDR3 spells CASSLSRREKLFF. The CDR3 DNA reads as TGTGCCAGCAGTTTGTCTCGACGGGAAAAACTGTTTTTT. The chain links TRBV12-3 or TRBV12-4 to TRBJ1-4; D is uncertain. Trimming left V 3 bases short and J 8 bases short, with 10 bases between. The CDR3 runs to 13 residues.